The 18 T cell receptor beta chains below all came from one sample that was sequenced in a study of cytomegalovirus exposure and HLA in healthy donors. Data came from immunoSEQ multiplex PCR; TCRdb stores just in-frame clones and leaves some out. The profile shows some 130,000 clones, roughly nine tenths of them singletons. The material sequenced was PBMCs. The origin of the receptors is a man between 18 and 29 years old in good health and CMV-seronegative.

The V call is TRBV18, the J call TRBJ2-4; no clear D. The V gene's germline CDR1 is KGHSH and CDR2 LQKENI. CDR3 length equals 14 residues. V gave up 1 base and J gave up 7 bases, with 11 bases separating them. CDR3 residues: CASSPLDSSNIQYF. CDR3 nucleotide sequence: TGTGCCAGCTCACCACTCGACTCCTCGAACATTCAGTACTTC.

Regarding this clone: The junction departs from the called germline gene at one end, perhaps through a read error. V and J are TRBV19 and TRBJ1-1; D unclear. Germline V gene sequence: CDR1 LNHDA, CDR2 SQIVND (reference sequence). The CDR3 spans 14 residues. The CDR3 DNA is TGTGCCAGTAGTCTAGACGGAGTGAACACTGAAGCTTTCTTT. Its protein is CASSLDGVNTEAFF.

The chain combines TRBV7-9 with TRBJ1-5; D unclear. This CDR3 is built from 16 residues. The V gene's germline CDR1 is SEHNR and CDR2 FQNEAQ (reference sequence). V lost 1 base to trimming and J lost 9 bases, with 19 bases between them. The CDR3 DNA follows: TGTGCCAGCAGCTTAGGGAGAGACGGTGCGAATGGGCCCCAGCATTTT. Encoded protein: CASSLGRDGANGPQHF. Full variable domain (rest looked up from reference TRBV7-9 and TRBJ1-5): DTGVSQNPRHKITKRGQNVTFRCDPISEHNRLYWYRQTLGQGPEFLTYFQNEAQLEKSRLLSDRFSAERPKGSFSTLEIQRTEQGDSAMYLCASSLGRDGANGPQHFGDGTRLSIL.

The genes are TRBV6-5 and TRBJ2-3, with D maybe TRBD2 (7 bases). The germline CDR1 and CDR2 sequences are MNHEY and SVGAGI. V was cut by 10 bases and J by 2 bases, with 13 bases left in between. There are 13 residues in the CDR3. The chain's CDR3 is CATRGGLTDTQYF. CDR3 sequence (DNA): TGTGCCACTAGGGGGGGCCTCACAGATACGCAGTATTTT.

The V gene is TRBV28, the J gene TRBJ2-7; D is unresolved. There are 11 residues in the CDR3. The V gene lost 2 bases and the J gene lost 6 bases, with 5 bases spanning the gap. Germline-derived CDR1 and CDR2 are MDHEN and SYDVKM. The CDR3 nucleotides read TGTGCCAGCAGTTTAGGGCGCGAGCAGTACTTC. Translation gives CASSLGREQYF. The full variable domain, with the rest looked up from reference TRBV28 and TRBJ2-7, is DVKVTQSSRYLVKRTGEKVFLECVQDMDHENMFWYRQDPGLGLRLIYFSYDVKMKEKGDIPEGYSVSREKKERFSLILESASTNQTSMYLCASSLGREQYFGPGTRLTVT.

The chain couples TRBV7-9 to TRBJ2-6; 8 bases fit TRBD1. V lost 2 bases, J lost 2 bases, and 2 bases stayed unmatched. Germline CDR1 reads SEHNR; CDR2 reads FQNEAQ (reference sequence). The CDR3 runs 16 residues. CDR3 amino acids: CASSLQGAPGANVLTF. The DNA of the CDR3 is TGTGCCAGCAGCTTACAGGGGGCGCCTGGGGCCAACGTCCTGACTTTC.

The rearrangement links TRBV6-5 to TRBJ1-5; weak D call: TRBD1 (5 bases). The V gene lost 5 bases and the J gene lost 0 bases, with 11 bases spanning the gap. In germline, CDR1 is MNHEY, CDR2 SVGAGI. This CDR3 is built from 15 residues. CDR3 protein: CASSPGSYSNQPQHF. DNA for the CDR3: TGTGCCAGCAGTCCAGGGTCGTATAGCAATCAGCCCCAGCATTTT.

V and J are TRBV28 and TRBJ2-7; 8 nucleotides agree with TRBD1. CDR1 is MDHEN, CDR2 SYDVKM, per germline. CDR3 length: 14 residues. With V trimmed by 3 bases and J by 1 base, 2 bases remained unmatched. DNA for the CDR3: TGTGCCAGCAGTTTTAGGGACAGGTCCTACGAGCAGTACTTC. It translates to CASSFRDRSYEQYF.

The rearrangement joins TRBV2 to TRBJ1-2, with 10 bases identical to TRBD1. Germline V gene sequence: CDR1 SNHLY, CDR2 FYNNEI. The V segment lost 7 bases and the J segment 6 bases; nucleotides outside the gene matches: 23. This CDR3 is built from 19 residues. The CDR3 loop is CASKEIGAGTGALGNGYTF. CDR3 nucleotides: TGTGCCAGCAAGGAAATTGGCGCCGGGACAGGGGCCCTTGGAAATGGCTACACCTTC.

V usage is TRBV9 and J usage is TRBJ1-3; tentatively, D is TRBD1 (6 bases). CDR3 length: 15 amino acids. Germline CDR1 reads SGDLS; CDR2 reads YYNGEE. Trimming removed 4 bases at V and 0 bases at J, with 11 bases between. The CDR3 bases are TGTGCCAGCAGCACAGGGCTTGCCTCTGGAAACACCATATATTTT. The encoded protein is CASSTGLASGNTIYF.

In DNA, the CDR3 is TGTGCCAGCTCACCAACGGGGGTTGAATACAATGAGCAGTTCTTC. Translated: CASSPTGVEYNEQFF. J is TRBJ2-1 and V is TRBV18, with D possibly matching TRBD2 (6 bases). CDR1 and CDR2 from the germline V gene are KGHSH and LQKENI. This CDR3 is built from 15 residues. The ends were cut back, 2 bases at V and 4 bases at J, with 12 bases in the middle.

This clone is a singleton in its sample. CDR3 amino acids: CASSFLGQGDSEQYF. CDR3 DNA: TGTGCCAGCAGCTTTCTGGGACAGGGGGATAGCGAGCAGTACTTC. The chain combines TRBV7-9 with TRBJ2-7, with 11 bases identical to TRBD1. Germline V gene sequence: CDR1 SEHNR, CDR2 FQNEAQ (reference sequence). The CDR3 loop spans 15 amino acids. V lost 3 bases and J lost 6; bases outside the gene matches: 7.

The CDR3 loop reads CASSYSGSTDTEAFF. For the CDR3, the DNA is TGTGCCAGCAGTTATTCAGGGAGTACGGACACTGAAGCTTTCTTT. The V gene is TRBV6-9, the J gene TRBJ1-1; D gene ambiguous. V was clipped by 0 bases and J by 3 bases, with 11 bases between them. Germline V gene lookup returns CDR1 MNHGY and CDR2 SVAAGI. This CDR3 spans 15 amino acids.

The chain recombines TRBV5-6 with TRBJ2-3, with D perhaps matching TRBD2 (5 bases). The germline V and J ends were trimmed by 0 bases and 3 bases, with 17 bases remaining between them. Germline values: CDR1 SGHDT, CDR2 YYEEEE. This CDR3 is 17 amino acids long. The CDR3 is CASSLVGVRGLTDTQYF. DNA of the CDR3: TGTGCCAGCAGCTTGGTCGGGGTGAGAGGTTTGACAGATACGCAGTATTTT.

V usage is TRBV2 and J usage is TRBJ1-3; perhaps TRBD1 as D (6 bases). V lost 2 bases to trimming and J lost 3 bases, with 11 bases between them. The V gene's germline CDR1 is SNHLY and CDR2 FYNNEI. The CDR3 spans 15 residues. CDR3 protein: CASSESGGGGNTIYF. The CDR3 bases are TGTGCCAGCAGTGAATCTGGGGGCGGTGGAAACACCATATATTTT.

The chain carries TRBV15 and TRBJ2-7, with a weak D call TRBD2 (6 bases). The ends were cut back, 3 bases at V and 6 bases at J, with 12 bases in the middle. Looked up from germline, CDR1 is LNHNV and CDR2 is YYDKDF (reference sequence). The CDR3 runs 13 residues. The CDR3 sequence is CATSRGLAVEQYF. The CDR3 region has the DNA TGTGCCACCAGCAGGGGACTCGCAGTCGAGCAGTACTTC. Complete variable domain (other parts from reference TRBV15 and TRBJ2-7): DAMVIQNPRYQVTQFGKPVTLSCSQTLNHNVMYWYQQKSSQAPKLLFHYYDKDFNNEADTPDNFQSRRPNTSFCFLDIRSPGLGDTAMYLCATSRGLAVEQYFGPGTRLTVT.

The chain recombines TRBV29-1 with TRBJ1-1; TRBD1 matches at 7 bases. Per germline, CDR1 SQVTM and CDR2 ANQGSEA. Unmatched junction bases numbered 14, after V lost 4 bases and J lost 0 bases. The CDR3 covers 17 residues. The CDR3 sequence: CSVVHRAGQHMNTEAFF. CDR3 DNA: TGCAGCGTTGTCCATAGGGCGGGACAGCACATGAACACTGAAGCTTTCTTT.

This chain links TRBV7-2 with TRBJ2-7; 14 positions match TRBD2. The V segment lost 4 bases and the J segment 5 bases; nucleotides outside the gene matches: 7. The V gene's germline CDR1 is SGHTA and CDR2 FQGNSA. This CDR3 is 16 amino acids long. CDR3 residues: CASSSGTSGRLHEQYF. In DNA form, the CDR3 reads TGTGCCAGCAGCTCGGGGACTAGCGGGAGATTGCACGAGCAGTACTTC.